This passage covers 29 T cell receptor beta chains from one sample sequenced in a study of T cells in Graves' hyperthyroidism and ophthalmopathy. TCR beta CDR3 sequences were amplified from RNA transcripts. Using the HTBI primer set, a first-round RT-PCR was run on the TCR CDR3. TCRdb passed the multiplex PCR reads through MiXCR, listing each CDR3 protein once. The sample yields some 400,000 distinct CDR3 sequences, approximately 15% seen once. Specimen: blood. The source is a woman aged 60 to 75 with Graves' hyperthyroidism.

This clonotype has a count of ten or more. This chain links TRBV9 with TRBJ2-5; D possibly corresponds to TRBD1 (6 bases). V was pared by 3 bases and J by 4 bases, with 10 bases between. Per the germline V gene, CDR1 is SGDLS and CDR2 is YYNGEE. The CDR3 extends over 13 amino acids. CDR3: CASSASQGETQYF. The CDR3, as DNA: TGTGCCAGCAGCGCCTCACAGGGAGAGACCCAGTACTTC.

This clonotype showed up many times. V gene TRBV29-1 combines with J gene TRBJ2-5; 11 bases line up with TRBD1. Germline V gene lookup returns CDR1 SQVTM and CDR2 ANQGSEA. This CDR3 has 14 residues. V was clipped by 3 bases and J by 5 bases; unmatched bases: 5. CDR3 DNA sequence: TGCAGCGTTGAGCGGACAGGGGGCCTGGAGACCCAGTACTTC. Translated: CSVERTGGLETQYF.

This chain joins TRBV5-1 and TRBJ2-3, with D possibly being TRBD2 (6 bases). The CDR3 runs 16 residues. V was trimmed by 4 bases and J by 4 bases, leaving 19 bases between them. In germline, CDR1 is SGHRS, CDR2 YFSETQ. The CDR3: CASSPNDGGPADTQYF. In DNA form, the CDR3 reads TGCGCCAGCAGCCCGAATGACGGGGGTCCAGCAGATACGCAGTATTTT.

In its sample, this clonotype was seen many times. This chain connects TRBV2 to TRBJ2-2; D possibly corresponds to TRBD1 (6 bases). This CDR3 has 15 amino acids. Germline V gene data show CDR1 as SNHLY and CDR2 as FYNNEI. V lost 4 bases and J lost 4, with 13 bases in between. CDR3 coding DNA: TGTGCCAGCAGTGTAGGTCAGGGGTTCACCGGGGAGCTGTTTTTT. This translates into CASSVGQGFTGELFF.

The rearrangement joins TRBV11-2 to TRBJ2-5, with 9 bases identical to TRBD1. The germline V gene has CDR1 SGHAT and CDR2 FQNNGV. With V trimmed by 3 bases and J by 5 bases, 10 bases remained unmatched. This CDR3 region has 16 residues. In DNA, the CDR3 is TGTGCCAGCAGCTTGGAGGGAGGGGGACAGGGTGAGACCCAGTACTTC. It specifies CASSLEGGGQGETQYF.

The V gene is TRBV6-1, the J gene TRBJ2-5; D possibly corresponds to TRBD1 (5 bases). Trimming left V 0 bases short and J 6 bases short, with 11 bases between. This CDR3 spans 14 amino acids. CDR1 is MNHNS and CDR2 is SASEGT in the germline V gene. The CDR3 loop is CASSEASRVQTQYF. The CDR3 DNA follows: TGTGCCAGCAGTGAAGCGTCCAGGGTGCAGACCCAGTACTTC.

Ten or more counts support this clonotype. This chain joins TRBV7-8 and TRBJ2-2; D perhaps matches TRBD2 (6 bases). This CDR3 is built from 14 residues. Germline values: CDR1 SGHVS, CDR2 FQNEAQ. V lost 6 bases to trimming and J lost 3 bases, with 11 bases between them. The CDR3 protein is CASRRLVDTGELFF. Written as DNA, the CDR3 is TGTGCCAGCAGGAGACTAGTTGACACCGGGGAGCTGTTTTTT.

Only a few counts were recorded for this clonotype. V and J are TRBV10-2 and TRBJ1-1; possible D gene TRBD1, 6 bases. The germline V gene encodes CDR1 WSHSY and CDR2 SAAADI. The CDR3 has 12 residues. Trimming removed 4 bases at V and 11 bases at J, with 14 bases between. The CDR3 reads CASSVKGQPAFF. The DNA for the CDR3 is TGCGCCAGCAGTGTGAAGGGACAACCGGCTTTCTTT.

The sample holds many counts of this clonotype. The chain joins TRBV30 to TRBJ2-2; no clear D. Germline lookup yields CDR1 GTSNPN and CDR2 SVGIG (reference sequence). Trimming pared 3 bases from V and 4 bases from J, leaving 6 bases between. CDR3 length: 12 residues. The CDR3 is CAWRQFTGELFF. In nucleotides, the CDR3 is TGTGCCTGGAGACAGTTCACCGGGGAGCTGTTTTTT.

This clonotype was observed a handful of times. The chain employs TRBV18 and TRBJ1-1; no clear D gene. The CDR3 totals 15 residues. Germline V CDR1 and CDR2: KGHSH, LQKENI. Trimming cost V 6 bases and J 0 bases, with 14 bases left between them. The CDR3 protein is CASSSGGPLNTEAFF. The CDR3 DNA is TGTGCCAGCTCGTCCGGAGGGCCTCTGAACACTGAAGCTTTCTTT.

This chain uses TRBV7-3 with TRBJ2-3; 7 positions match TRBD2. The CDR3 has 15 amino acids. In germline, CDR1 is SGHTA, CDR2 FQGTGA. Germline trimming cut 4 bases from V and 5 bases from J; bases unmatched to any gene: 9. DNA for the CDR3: TGTGCCAGCAGCTCTAGCGGCTTGAGACAAGATACGCAGTATTTT. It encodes CASSSSGLRQDTQYF.

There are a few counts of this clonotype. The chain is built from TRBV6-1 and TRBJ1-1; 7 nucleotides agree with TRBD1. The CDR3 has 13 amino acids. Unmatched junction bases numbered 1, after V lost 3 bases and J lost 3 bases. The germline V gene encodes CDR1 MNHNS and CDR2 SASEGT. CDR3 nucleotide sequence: TGTGCCAGCAGTGAGCAGGGGGACACTGAAGCTTTCTTT. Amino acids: CASSEQGDTEAFF.

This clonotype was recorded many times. CDR3 residues: CSASGLANNEQFF. In DNA, the CDR3 is TGCAGTGCCTCGGGACTAGCGAACAATGAGCAGTTCTTC. The J gene is TRBJ2-1, the V gene TRBV20-1, with 10 nucleotides matching TRBD2. V lost 6 bases and J lost 5; bases outside the gene matches: 4. Looked up from germline, CDR1 is DFQATT and CDR2 is SNEGSKA (reference sequence). This CDR3 region has 13 residues.

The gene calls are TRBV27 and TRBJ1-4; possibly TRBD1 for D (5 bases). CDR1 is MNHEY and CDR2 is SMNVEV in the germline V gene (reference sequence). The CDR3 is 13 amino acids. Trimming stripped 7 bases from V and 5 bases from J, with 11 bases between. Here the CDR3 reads CASKSGYNEKLFF. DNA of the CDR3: TGTGCCAGCAAATCAGGGTACAATGAAAAACTGTTTTTT.

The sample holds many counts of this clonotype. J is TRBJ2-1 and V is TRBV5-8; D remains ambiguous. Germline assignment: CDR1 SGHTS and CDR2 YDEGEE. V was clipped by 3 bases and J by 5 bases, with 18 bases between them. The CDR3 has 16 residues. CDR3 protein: CASSSFTGRPHNEQFF. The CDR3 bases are TGTGCCAGCAGCTCCTTCACCGGTAGACCCCACAATGAGCAGTTCTTC. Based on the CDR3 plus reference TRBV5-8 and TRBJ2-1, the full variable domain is EAGVTQSPTHLIKTRGQQATLRCSPISGHTSVYWYQQALGLGLQFLLWYDEGEERNRGNFPPRFSGRQFPNYSSELNVNALELEDSALYLCASSSFTGRPHNEQFFGPGTRLTVL.

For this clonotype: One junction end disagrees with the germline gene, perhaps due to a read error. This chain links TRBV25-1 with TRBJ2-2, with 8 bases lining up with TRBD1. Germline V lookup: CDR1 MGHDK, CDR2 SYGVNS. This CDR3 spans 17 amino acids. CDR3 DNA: TGTGCCAGCACAGGGATTTCGACAGGGGTGTTCACCGGGGAGCTGTCTTTT. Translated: CASTGISTGVFTGELSF. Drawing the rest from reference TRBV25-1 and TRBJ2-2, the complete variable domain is EADIYQTPRYLVIGTGKKITLECSQTMGHDKMYWYQQDPGMELHLIHYSYGVNSTEKGDLSSESTVSRIRTEHFPLTLESARPSHTSQYLCASTGISTGVFTGELSFGEGSRLTVL.

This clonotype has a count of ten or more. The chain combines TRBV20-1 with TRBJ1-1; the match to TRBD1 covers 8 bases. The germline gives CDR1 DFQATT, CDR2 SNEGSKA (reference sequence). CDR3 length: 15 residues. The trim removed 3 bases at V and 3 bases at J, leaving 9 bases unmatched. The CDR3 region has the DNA TGCAGTGCTAGCCGACAGGGGTCCCCGGACACTGAAGCTTTCTTT. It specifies CSASRQGSPDTEAFF.

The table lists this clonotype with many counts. CDR3 in amino acids: CASSSTLSLHTQYF. In nucleotides, the CDR3 is TGTGCCAGCAGTTCGACCCTAAGTCTACATACGCAGTATTTT. The rearrangement links TRBV28 to TRBJ2-3; D ambiguous. The CDR3 spans 14 residues. Trimming removed 4 bases from V and 7 bases from J, with 15 bases in between. Germline CDR1 reads MDHEN; CDR2 reads SYDVKM.

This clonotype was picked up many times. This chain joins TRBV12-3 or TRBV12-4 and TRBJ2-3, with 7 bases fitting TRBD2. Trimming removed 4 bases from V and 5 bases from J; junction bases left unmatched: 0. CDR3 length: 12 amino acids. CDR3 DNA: TGTGCCAGCAGTTCGGGGGGAGATACGCAGTATTTT. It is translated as CASSSGGDTQYF.

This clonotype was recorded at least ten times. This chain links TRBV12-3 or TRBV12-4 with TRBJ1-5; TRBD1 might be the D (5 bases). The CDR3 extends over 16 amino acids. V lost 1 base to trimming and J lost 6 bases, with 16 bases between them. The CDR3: CASSLEGTRGGQPQHF. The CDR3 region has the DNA TGTGCCAGCAGTTTAGAAGGGACGCGAGGTGGTCAGCCCCAGCATTTT.

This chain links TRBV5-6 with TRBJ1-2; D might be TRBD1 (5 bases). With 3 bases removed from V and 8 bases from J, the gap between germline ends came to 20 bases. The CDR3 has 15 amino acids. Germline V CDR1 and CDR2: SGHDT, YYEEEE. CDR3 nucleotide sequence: TGTGCCAGCAGCTACCGGGACGGAAACTGGCGAGGCTACACCTTC. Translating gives CASSYRDGNWRGYTF.

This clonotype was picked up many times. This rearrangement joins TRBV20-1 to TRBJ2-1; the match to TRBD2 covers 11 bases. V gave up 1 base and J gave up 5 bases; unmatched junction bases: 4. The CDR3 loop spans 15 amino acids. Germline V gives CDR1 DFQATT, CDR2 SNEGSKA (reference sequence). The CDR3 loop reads CSARVGTSGNNEQFF. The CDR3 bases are TGCAGTGCTAGAGTAGGGACTAGCGGAAACAATGAGCAGTTCTTC.

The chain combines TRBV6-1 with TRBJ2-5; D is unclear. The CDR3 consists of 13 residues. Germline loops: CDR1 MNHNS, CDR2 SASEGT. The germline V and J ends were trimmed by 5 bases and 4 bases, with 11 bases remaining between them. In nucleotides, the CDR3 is TGTGCCAGCAGTCGCCGCGCAGCAGAGACCCAGTACTTC. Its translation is CASSRRAAETQYF.

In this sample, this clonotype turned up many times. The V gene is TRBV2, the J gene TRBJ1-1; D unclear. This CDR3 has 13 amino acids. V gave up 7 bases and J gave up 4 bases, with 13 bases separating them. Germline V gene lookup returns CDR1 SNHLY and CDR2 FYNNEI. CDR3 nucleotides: TGTGCCAGCAAAATGAGGGAGATCACTGAAGCTTTCTTT. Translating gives CASKMREITEAFF.

This CDR3 reads CASSATGQEVDGFF. Here the CDR3 DNA reads TGTGCCAGTAGTGCAACGGGGCAAGAGGTGGATGGTTTCTTC. This chain uses TRBV19 with TRBJ2-1; D tentatively fits TRBD1 or TRBD2 (5 bases each). The CDR3 is made up of 14 amino acids. Germline values: CDR1 LNHDA, CDR2 SQIVND (reference sequence). Deletions cut 5 bases from V and 16 bases from J, with 24 bases between.

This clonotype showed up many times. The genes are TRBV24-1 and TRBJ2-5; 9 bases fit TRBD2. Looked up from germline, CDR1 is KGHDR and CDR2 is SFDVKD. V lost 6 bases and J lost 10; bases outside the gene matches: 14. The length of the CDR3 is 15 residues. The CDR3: CATSTGREGAFGQYF. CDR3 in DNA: TGTGCCACCAGTACAGGGCGGGAGGGGGCGTTTGGCCAGTACTTC.

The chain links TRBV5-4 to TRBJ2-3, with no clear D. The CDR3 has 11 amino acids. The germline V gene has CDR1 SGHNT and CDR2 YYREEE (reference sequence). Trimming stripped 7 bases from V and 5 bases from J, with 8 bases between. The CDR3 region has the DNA TGTGCCAGCGGCCGCCAAGATACGCAGTATTTT. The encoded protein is CASGRQDTQYF.

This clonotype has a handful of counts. CDR3: CSARDAGTIYNEQFF. The CDR3 nucleotides read TGCAGTGCTAGAGACGCCGGGACTATATACAATGAGCAGTTCTTC. V is TRBV20-1 and J is TRBJ2-1, with 7 bases fitting TRBD2. Germline V gives CDR1 DFQATT, CDR2 SNEGSKA (reference sequence). Unmatched junction bases numbered 6, after V lost 0 bases and J lost 4 bases. This CDR3 is 15 amino acids long.

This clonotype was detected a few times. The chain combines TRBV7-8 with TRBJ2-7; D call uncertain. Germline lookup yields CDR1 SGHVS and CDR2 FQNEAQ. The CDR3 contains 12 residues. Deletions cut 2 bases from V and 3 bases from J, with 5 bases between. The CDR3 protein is CASSLWGYEQYF. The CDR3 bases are TGTGCCAGCAGCTTATGGGGCTACGAGCAGTACTTC.